This T cell receptor (beta chain) was observed in a study of T cells in Graves' hyperthyroidism and ophthalmopathy. Whole-study results and caveats: Ophthalmopathy and stable hyperthyroidism were told apart by a 13 V-J model.

TCR beta CDR3 regions were amplified from RNA transcripts. HTBI primers were employed in a first-round RT-PCR of the TCR CDR3. TCRdb ran MiXCR on the multiplex PCR reads and lists one entry per CDR3 protein. The sample lists around 200,000 distinct CDR3 sequences; about a sixth were seen once. This clonotype appeared many times. Its antigen is as yet unknown. Source material for PBMCs was more than 7.5 ml fresh peripheral blood. This CDR3 is built from 15 residues. Trimming took 5 bases from V and 3 from J; bases not matched to a gene: 7. CDR1 is SEHNR and CDR2 is FQNEAQ in the germline V gene (reference sequence).

Sequencing input: blood. The TCR comes from a woman between 50 and 59 years old with Graves' hyperthyroidism. The gene calls are TRBV7-9 and TRBJ1-2; 9 bases are a match to TRBD1. The CDR3 coding sequence is TGTGCCAGCAGCCTACTCCGGGACAGGGACTATGGCTACACCTTC. Translated: CASSLLRDRDYGYTF.